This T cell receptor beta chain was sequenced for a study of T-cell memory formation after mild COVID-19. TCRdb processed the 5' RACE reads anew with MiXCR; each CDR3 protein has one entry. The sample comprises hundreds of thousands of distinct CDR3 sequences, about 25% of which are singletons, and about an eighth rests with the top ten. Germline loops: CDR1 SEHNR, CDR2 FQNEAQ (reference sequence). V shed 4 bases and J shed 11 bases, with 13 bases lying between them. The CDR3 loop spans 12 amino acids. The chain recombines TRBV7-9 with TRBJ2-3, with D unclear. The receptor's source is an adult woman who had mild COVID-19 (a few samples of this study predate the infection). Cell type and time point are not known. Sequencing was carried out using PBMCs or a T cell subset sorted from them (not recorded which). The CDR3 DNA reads TGTGCCAGCAGCTCCGTATCTCCCGTGCAGTATTTT. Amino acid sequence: CASSSVSPVQYF.